This T cell receptor beta chain was recovered during a study of cytomegalovirus exposure and HLA in healthy donors. Across the whole study: Among the 398 donors who were genotyped, approximately 76% fell in the genetic ancestry cluster that is associated with self-reported Caucasian donors.

Primers for the PCR totalled 60 Vbeta and 13 Jbeta. TCRdb's table, derived via immunoSEQ multiplex PCR, lists solely in-frame clones and lacks some. Of 95,000 to 150,000 clones listed, approximately 72% are singletons. The germline V gene has CDR1 LNHNV and CDR2 YYDKDF (reference sequence). This CDR3 region has 18 residues. After removal of 1 base from V and 1 base from J, the junction contained 9 bases not matched to a gene. The specimen was PBMCs. The chain links TRBV15 to TRBJ1-2; 10 bases line up with TRBD1. The sequence derives from a man aged 60 to 75 in good health and CMV-seropositive. The CDR3 DNA follows: TGTGCCACCAGCAGAGCGAAAAGCGGACAGGGGGTTAACTATGGCTACACCTTC. This encodes CATSRAKSGQGVNYGYTF.